The 27 T cell receptor beta chains below all came from one sample that was sequenced in a study of blood T cell repertoires in COVID-19. TCRdb's table, derived via immunoSEQ multiplex PCR, lists solely in-frame clones and lacks some. The table has fewer than 300,000 clones, 75% to 90% seen once. Sequencing was done on a sample of peripheral blood. These receptors were taken from a human donor in a cohort sampled during active COVID-19.

J is TRBJ2-7 and V is TRBV4-2; 10 nucleotides line up with TRBD2. The CDR3 consists of 14 residues. J gave up 7 bases and V 0 bases, and 3 bases lay outside the gene matches. In germline, CDR1 is LGHNA, CDR2 YNFKEQ. CDR3: CASSQDKLAGEQYF. The CDR3 region has the DNA TGTGCCAGCAGCCAAGATAAACTAGCGGGAGAGCAGTACTTC.

The chain employs TRBV2 and TRBJ2-5, with 9 bases that match TRBD1. The length of the CDR3 is 13 residues. Germline assignment: CDR1 SNHLY and CDR2 FYNNEI. V gave up 6 bases and J gave up 3 bases; unmatched junction bases: 2. CDR3 nucleotide sequence: TGTGCCAGCAGAGACAGGGGGGAAGAGACCCAGTACTTC. Its translation: CASRDRGEETQYF.

The gene calls are TRBV5-4 and TRBJ2-5; no firm D call. In germline, CDR1 is SGHNT, CDR2 YYREEE (reference sequence). V lost 1 base, J lost 7 bases, and 8 bases lay in between. The CDR3 consists of 12 residues. CDR3 nucleotide sequence: TGTGCCAGCAGCTTGCGATCGGGGACCCAGTACTTC. As protein: CASSLRSGTQYF.

This clone came up a few times. The chain is built from TRBV5-1 and TRBJ2-7; 7 nucleotides agree with TRBD1. The CDR3 length is 15 residues. The trim removed 4 bases at V and 3 bases at J, leaving 10 bases unmatched. The germline V gene has CDR1 SGHRS and CDR2 YFSETQ. Written as DNA, the CDR3 is TGCGCCAGCAGCCAACAGGGGCTGAAGAACTACGAGCAGTACTTC. Amino acid sequence: CASSQQGLKNYEQYF.

This chain joins TRBV7-8 and TRBJ1-2, with a possible D match to TRBD1 (5 bases). Germline CDR1 reads SGHVS; CDR2 reads FQNEAQ. V lost 5 bases and J 7 bases, leaving 20 bases between the germline ends. The CDR3 spans 15 residues. For the CDR3, the DNA is TGTGCCAGCAGCGCGCGGCTACAGGTGTTACGTGGCTACACCTTC. Amino acid sequence: CASSARLQVLRGYTF.

The rearrangement uses TRBV3-1 (or the pseudogene TRBV3-2) and TRBJ2-7; a possible D gene is TRBD1 (6 bases). V lost 0 bases, J lost 3 bases, and 9 bases lay in between. The CDR3 extends over 14 amino acids. CDR1 and CDR2 (germline): LGHDT, YNNKEL (reference sequence). CDR3 coding DNA: TGTGCCAGCAGCCAAGACAGGGGATACTACGAGCAGTACTTC. This sequence encodes CASSQDRGYYEQYF.

This rearrangement joins TRBV28 to TRBJ1-5, with unresolved D. The V end lost 5 bases, the J end lost 2 bases, and 10 bases lay between the germline ends. Germline V gene data show CDR1 as MDHEN and CDR2 as SYDVKM. The CDR3 sequence is 14 residues long. CDR3 sequence (DNA): TGTGCCAGCAGTCTTCGGGAGCGCAATCAGCCCCAGCATTTT. This sequence encodes CASSLRERNQPQHF.

The chain recombines TRBV25-1 with TRBJ2-5, with a weak D call TRBD1 (6 bases). The CDR3 runs to 15 residues. CDR1 is MGHDK, CDR2 SYGVNS, per germline. Trimming left V 4 bases short and J 2 bases short, with 14 bases between. This CDR3 is CASSGYRDEQETQYF. CDR3 coding DNA: TGTGCCAGCAGTGGATACAGGGATGAACAAGAGACCCAGTACTTC.

In its sample, this clone was seen a few times. The V call is TRBV19, the J call TRBJ1-6; D unresolved. The germline V gene has CDR1 LNHDA and CDR2 SQIVND (reference sequence). The CDR3 is 11 amino acids. Between the trimmed V and J ends, which lost 6 bases and 14 bases, there was a span of 11 bases. The CDR3 protein is CASSSSSTLHF. CDR3 DNA sequence: TGTGCCAGTAGCAGTTCCTCGACCCTCCACTTT.

V gene TRBV11-2 combines with J gene TRBJ1-6, with 9 bases matching TRBD1. The V and J ends lost 4 bases and 7 bases, in that order; junction bases with no gene match: 5. CDR1 and CDR2 (germline): SGHAT, FQNNGV. The CDR3 has 15 amino acids. The CDR3: CASSSQQGANSPLHF. The CDR3 bases are TGTGCCAGCAGCTCTCAACAGGGGGCGAATTCACCCCTCCACTTT. Supplemented by reference TRBV11-2 and TRBJ1-6, the full variable domain reads EAGVAQSPRYKIIEKRQSVAFWCNPISGHATLYWYQQILGQGPKLLIQFQNNGVVDDSQLPKDRFSAERLKGVDSTLKIQPAKLEDSAVYLCASSSQQGANSPLHFGNGTRLTVT.

The V call is TRBV6-6, the J call TRBJ2-1, with 7 nucleotides matching TRBD1. Trimming took 6 bases from V and 5 from J; bases not matched to a gene: 19. This CDR3 has 18 amino acids. Per the germline V gene, CDR1 is MNHNY and CDR2 is SVGAGI (reference sequence). DNA for the CDR3: TGTGCCAGCAGCCGAACCAAATCACCCGGGACAGTTAACAATGAGCAGTTCTTC. Residues: CASSRTKSPGTVNNEQFF.

For the CDR3, the DNA is TGCGCCAGCAGCCCCAGGCCCGGGGGGGCCCCGGGGTCCTACAATGAGCAGTTCTTC. It encodes CASSPRPGGAPGSYNEQFF. The rearrangement joins TRBV4-3 to TRBJ2-1, with 8 bases that match TRBD2. Trimming at V came to 4 bases and at J to 1 base, leaving 15 bases not matched to a gene. Looked up from germline, CDR1 is LGHNA and CDR2 is YSLEER. CDR3 length: 19 residues.

The sample holds a few counts of this clone. The gene calls are TRBV3-1 (or the pseudogene TRBV3-2) and TRBJ1-6, with 7 nucleotides matching TRBD1. This CDR3 contains 15 residues. Germline V lookup: CDR1 LGHDT, CDR2 YNNKEL (reference sequence). Losses at the gene ends were 5 bases for V and 10 bases for J; bases not matched to a gene: 11. CDR3 sequence (DNA): TGTGCCAGCAGCACCCACAGGGGAGATGGCTCACCCCTCCACTTT. It yields the protein CASSTHRGDGSPLHF.

The V gene is TRBV2, the J gene TRBJ2-5; 8 bases fit TRBD1. V trimming: 10 bases; J trimming: 2 bases; junction bases outside the gene matches: 9. The germline V gene encodes CDR1 SNHLY and CDR2 FYNNEI. CDR3 length equals 14 residues. The CDR3, as DNA: TGTGCCATCCACACAGGACAGGGACAAGAGACCCAGTACTTC. This gives the protein CAIHTGQGQETQYF.

The J gene is TRBJ2-7, the V gene TRBV11-2; tentatively, D is TRBD2 (5 bases). Trimming stripped 5 bases from V and 2 bases from J, with 10 bases between. The CDR3 sequence is 13 residues long. Germline V gives CDR1 SGHAT, CDR2 FQNNGV. The CDR3 nucleotides are TGTGCCAGCAGCCCAGCCGGGACCTACGAGCAGTACTTC. Amino acid sequence: CASSPAGTYEQYF.

This rearrangement joins TRBV19 to TRBJ2-2; D is possibly TRBD1 (5 bases). The V end was cut by 3 bases, the J end by 3 bases, with 14 bases between. Germline values: CDR1 LNHDA, CDR2 SQIVND (reference sequence). This CDR3 spans 16 amino acids. In DNA, the CDR3 is TGTGCCAGTAGTATCAGGGCCAGGTCGGACACCGGGGAGCTGTTTTTT. Translating gives CASSIRARSDTGELFF.

The chain is built from TRBV5-4 and TRBJ1-2, with 10 bases aligning to TRBD1. Trimming at V came to 4 bases and at J to 10 bases, leaving 13 bases not matched to a gene. Germline-derived CDR1 and CDR2 are SGHNT and YYREEE (reference sequence). The CDR3 has 15 residues. The CDR3 sequence: CASSTARDRGPDYTF. The CDR3 nucleotides are TGTGCCAGCAGCACCGCCCGGGACAGGGGCCCAGACTACACCTTC.

V usage is TRBV5-8 and J usage is TRBJ1-4, with D possibly TRBD1 on 5 matching bases. The V end lost 0 bases, the J end lost 5 bases, and 11 bases lay between the germline ends. Germline loops: CDR1 SGHTS, CDR2 YDEGEE. CDR3 size: 15 residues. The CDR3 protein is CASSLAQGGNEKLFF. CDR3 DNA sequence: TGTGCCAGCAGCTTGGCCCAGGGAGGAAATGAAAAACTGTTTTTT.

This chain connects TRBV7-6 to TRBJ2-1; possible D gene TRBD2, 5 bases. The CDR3 totals 18 residues. Trimming took off 1 base at V and 4 bases at J, with 20 bases between the two ends. Germline CDR1 and CDR2: SGHVS and FNYEAQ. The CDR3 is CASSLDSQASYIYNEQFF. DNA for the CDR3: TGTGCCAGCAGCTTAGATTCTCAGGCTAGCTATATTTACAATGAGCAGTTCTTC. The complete variable domain, with remaining parts taken from reference TRBV7-6 and TRBJ2-1, reads GAGVSQSPRYKVTKRGQDVALRCDPISGHVSLYWYRQALGQGPEFLTYFNYEAQQDKSGLPNDRFSAERPEGSISTLTIQRTEQRDSAMYRCASSLDSQASYIYNEQFFGPGTRLTVL.

The V call is TRBV6-2 or TRBV6-3, the J call TRBJ1-2, with 10 bases matching TRBD1. J gave up 2 bases and V 5 bases, and 17 bases lay outside the gene matches. Germline lookup yields CDR1 MNHEY and CDR2 SVGEGT. The CDR3 is made up of 19 amino acids. This CDR3 is CASSAARWDRGRLNYGYTF. The CDR3 coding sequence is TGTGCCAGCAGTGCTGCCCGTTGGGACAGGGGACGCCTAAACTATGGCTACACCTTC.

The chain recombines TRBV12-3 or TRBV12-4 with TRBJ2-5, with 7 bases matching TRBD2. J lost 5 bases, V lost 8 bases, and 8 bases had no gene match. The CDR3 runs 13 residues. CDR3 sequence: CASQLGGLETQYF. DNA of the CDR3: TGTGCCAGCCAATTGGGGGGGTTGGAGACCCAGTACTTC.

The V call is TRBV5-8, the J call TRBJ2-3, with D hard to call. This CDR3 has 11 amino acids. Trimming left V 1 base short and J 9 bases short, with 6 bases between. Looked up from germline, CDR1 is SGHTS and CDR2 is YDEGEE. CDR3 in amino acids: CASSLLETQYF. DNA of the CDR3: TGTGCCAGCAGCTTGTTGGAGACGCAGTATTTT.

This clone appeared a few times. This rearrangement joins TRBV12-3 or TRBV12-4 to TRBJ2-7; D is unresolved. The CDR3 length is 13 residues. Trimming left V 2 bases short and J 3 bases short, with 8 bases between. This CDR3 is CASSLIGRYEQYF. The CDR3 coding sequence is TGTGCCAGCAGTTTAATCGGTCGCTACGAGCAGTACTTC.

This chain joins TRBV6-1 and TRBJ1-1; 7 nucleotides align to TRBD1. The CDR3 sequence is 15 residues long. Germline assignment: CDR1 MNHNS and CDR2 SASEGT. V lost 3 bases, J lost 4 bases, and 8 bases stayed unmatched. This CDR3 reads CASSDLRGLTTEAFF. The CDR3 DNA follows: TGTGCCAGCAGTGATCTAAGGGGGCTAACCACTGAAGCTTTCTTT.

A single count supports this clone. The chain employs TRBV4-1 and TRBJ1-3; D not certain. The V and J ends lost 1 base and 0 bases respectively, with 7 bases between them. This CDR3 is built from 15 residues. The germline gives CDR1 MGHRA, CDR2 YSYEKL. The CDR3 DNA reads TGCGCCAGCAGCCAAGCCCCCGTCTCTGGAAACACCATATATTTT. Translating it yields CASSQAPVSGNTIYF.

This rearrangement joins TRBV29-1 to TRBJ1-1; TRBD1 matches at 10 bases. J gave up 9 bases and V 7 bases, and 8 bases lay outside the gene matches. This CDR3 is built from 12 residues. Germline assignment: CDR1 SQVTM and CDR2 ANQGSEA. The CDR3 DNA sequence: TGCAGCGGAGCGGGACAGGGGCTTCAAGCTTTCTTT. This sequence encodes CSGAGQGLQAFF.

This clone was recorded once. V usage is TRBV5-1 and J usage is TRBJ2-3; D possibly corresponds to TRBD2 (5 bases). Germline-derived CDR1 and CDR2 are SGHRS and YFSETQ. This CDR3 comprises 14 residues. Trimming shortened V by 5 bases and J by 2 bases, and 12 bases separated the two germline ends. CDR3 amino acids: CASRRGLNTDTQYF. The CDR3, as DNA: TGCGCCAGCAGACGAGGACTCAACACAGATACGCAGTATTTT.